Listed here is a single TCR beta chain. The antigen is not known. This CDR3 spans 13 amino acids. Germline V gene sequence: CDR1 MNHEY, CDR2 SVGAGI. V was pared by 6 bases and J by 3 bases, with 9 bases between. The source of the sample is a study of cytomegalovirus exposure and HLA in healthy donors. Use of 60 Vbeta and 13 Jbeta primers characterized the PCR. TCRdb keeps only in-frame clones here, not all; method: immunoSEQ multiplex PCR. This sample has more than 85,000 clones, with 78% found just once. General study points: The study labeled 150 to 200 TCR beta chains cytomegalovirus-associated.

The sequence was obtained from a man aged 25-45 years in good health and CMV-seronegative. Source material: PBMCs. V is TRBV6-5 and J is TRBJ1-5, with D unresolved. The CDR3 region is CASSRDLNQPQHF. CDR3 in DNA: TGTGCCAGCAGCCGGGATCTCAATCAGCCCCAGCATTTT.